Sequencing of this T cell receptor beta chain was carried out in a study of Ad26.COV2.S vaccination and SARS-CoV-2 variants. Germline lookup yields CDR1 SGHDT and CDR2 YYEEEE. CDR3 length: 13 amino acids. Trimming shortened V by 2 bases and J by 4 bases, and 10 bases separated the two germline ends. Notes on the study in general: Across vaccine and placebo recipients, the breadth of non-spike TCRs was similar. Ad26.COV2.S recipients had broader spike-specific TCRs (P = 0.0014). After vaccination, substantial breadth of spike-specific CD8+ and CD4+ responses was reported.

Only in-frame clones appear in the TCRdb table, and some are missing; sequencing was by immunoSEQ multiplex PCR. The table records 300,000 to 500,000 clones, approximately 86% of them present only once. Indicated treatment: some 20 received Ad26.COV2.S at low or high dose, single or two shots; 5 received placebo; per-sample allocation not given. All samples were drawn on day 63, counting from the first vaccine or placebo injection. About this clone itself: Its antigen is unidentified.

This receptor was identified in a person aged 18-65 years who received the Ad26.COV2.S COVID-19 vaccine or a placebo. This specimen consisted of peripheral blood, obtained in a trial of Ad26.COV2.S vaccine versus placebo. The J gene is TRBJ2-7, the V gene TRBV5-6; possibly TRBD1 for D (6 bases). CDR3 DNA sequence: TGTGCCAGCAGCTTACCACAGGGATACGAGCAGTACTTC. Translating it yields CASSLPQGYEQYF.